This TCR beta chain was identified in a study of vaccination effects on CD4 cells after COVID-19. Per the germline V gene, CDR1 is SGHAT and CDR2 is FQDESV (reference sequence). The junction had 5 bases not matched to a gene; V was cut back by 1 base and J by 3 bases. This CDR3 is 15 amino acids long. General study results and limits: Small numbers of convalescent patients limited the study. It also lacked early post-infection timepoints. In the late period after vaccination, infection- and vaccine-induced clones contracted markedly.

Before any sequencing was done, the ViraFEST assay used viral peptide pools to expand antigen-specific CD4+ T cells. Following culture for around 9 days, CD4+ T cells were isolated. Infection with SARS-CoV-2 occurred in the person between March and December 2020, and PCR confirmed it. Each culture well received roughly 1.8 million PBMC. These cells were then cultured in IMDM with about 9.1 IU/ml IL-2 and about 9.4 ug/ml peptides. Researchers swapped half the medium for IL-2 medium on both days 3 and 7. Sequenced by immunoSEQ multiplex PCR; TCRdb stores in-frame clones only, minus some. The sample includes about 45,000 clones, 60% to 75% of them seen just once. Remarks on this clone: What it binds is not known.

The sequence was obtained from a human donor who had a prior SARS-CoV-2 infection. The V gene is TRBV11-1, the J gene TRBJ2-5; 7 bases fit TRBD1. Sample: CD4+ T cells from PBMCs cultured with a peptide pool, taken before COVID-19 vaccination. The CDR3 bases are TGTGCCAGCAGCTTAGAGACAGGGCAGGAAGAGACCCAGTACTTC. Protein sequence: CASSLETGQEETQYF.